This entry concerns a single T cell receptor (beta chain). Its target is unknown. Profiling relied on immunoSEQ multiplex PCR, and the TCRdb table lists in-frame clones only, not all of them. The sample lists 150,000 to 200,000 clones; over 90% were seen once. The data were taken from a study of T cell responses to AZD1222 COVID-19 vaccine. Study-wide points: Reportedly, nearly half of unique spike TCRs recognized epitopes outside B.1.351/B.1.1.7 mutations. Spike-specific TCRs gained breadth and depth after people received two AZD1222 doses. Donors, mostly white British, included more females; clonal diversity was possibly underestimated.

V lost 5 bases, J lost 6 bases, and 11 bases lay in between. The CDR3 runs 13 residues. This receptor was taken from an adult in good health. This material consisted of peripheral blood, taken on day 0 of AZD1222 vaccination. The J gene is TRBJ1-3, the V gene TRBV12-3 or TRBV12-4; no clear D. CDR3 residues: CASSPNQKNTIYF. For the CDR3, the DNA is TGTGCCAGCAGTCCGAACCAGAAAAACACCATATATTTT.